This T cell receptor beta chain derives from a study of glioma-infiltrating T cells after dendritic cell vaccination. Overall study context: Monocyte-derived dendritic cells, cultured roughly 7 days with IL-4 and GM-CSF, were pulsed with autologous tumor lysate. Overall study findings and caveats: No direct clonality-survival link was found; a diverse polyclonal response may matter.

Measured with immunoSEQ multiplex PCR; TCRdb has only the in-frame clones, and not every one. Of approximately 82,000 clones in the sample, around 90% are singletons; the top ten hold approximately 3%. There are a few counts of this clone. Its antigen is not identified. V lost 8 bases to trimming and J lost 5 bases, with 16 bases between them. The CDR3 loop spans 12 amino acids. Germline CDR1 and CDR2: GTSNPN and SVGIG (reference sequence). This material consisted of blood, taken before dendritic cell vaccination. The J gene is TRBJ2-7, the V gene TRBV30, with D perhaps matching TRBD1 (6 bases). This receptor was obtained from a human donor with glioblastoma. CDR3 DNA sequence: TGTGCCCGGGACACTAAGTTCGACGAGCAGTACTTC. Amino acids: CARDTKFDEQYF.